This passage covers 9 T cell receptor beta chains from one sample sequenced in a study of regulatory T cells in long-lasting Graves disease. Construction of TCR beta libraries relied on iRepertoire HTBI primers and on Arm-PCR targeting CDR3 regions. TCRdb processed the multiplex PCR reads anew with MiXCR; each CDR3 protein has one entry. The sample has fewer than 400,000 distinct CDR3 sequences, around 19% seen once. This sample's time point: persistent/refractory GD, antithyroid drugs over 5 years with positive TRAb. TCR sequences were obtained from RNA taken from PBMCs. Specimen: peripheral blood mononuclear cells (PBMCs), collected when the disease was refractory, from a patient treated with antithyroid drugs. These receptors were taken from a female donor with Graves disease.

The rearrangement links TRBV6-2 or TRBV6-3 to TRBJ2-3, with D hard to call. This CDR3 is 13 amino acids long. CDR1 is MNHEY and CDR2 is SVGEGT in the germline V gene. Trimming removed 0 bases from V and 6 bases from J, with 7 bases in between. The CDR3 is CASSYSRRDTQYF. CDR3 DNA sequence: TGTGCCAGCAGTTACTCGCGGCGGGATACGCAGTATTTT.

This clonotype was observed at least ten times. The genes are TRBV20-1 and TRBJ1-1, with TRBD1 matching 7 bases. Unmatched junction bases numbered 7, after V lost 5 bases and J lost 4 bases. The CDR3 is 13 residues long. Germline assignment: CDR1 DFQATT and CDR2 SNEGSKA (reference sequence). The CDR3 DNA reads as TGCAGTGCTCGCCGACCAGGGGGCACTGAAGCTTTCTTT. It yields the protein CSARRPGGTEAFF.

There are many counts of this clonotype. Here the CDR3 reads CASSYNRKTLSYEQYF. Here the CDR3 DNA reads TGTGCCAGCAGTTACAACAGGAAAACCCTCTCCTACGAGCAGTACTTC. The chain is built from TRBV6-2 or TRBV6-3 and TRBJ2-7, with D possibly matching TRBD1 (5 bases). There are 16 residues in the CDR3. Germline assignment: CDR1 MNHEY and CDR2 SVGEGT. V was clipped by 2 bases and J by 0 bases, with 14 bases between them.

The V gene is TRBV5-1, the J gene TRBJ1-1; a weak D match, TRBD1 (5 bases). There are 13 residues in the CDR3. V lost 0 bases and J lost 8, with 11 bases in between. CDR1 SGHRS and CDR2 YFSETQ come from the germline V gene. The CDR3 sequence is CASSLGNNREAFF. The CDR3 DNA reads TGCGCCAGCAGCTTGGGCAATAACAGGGAAGCTTTCTTT.

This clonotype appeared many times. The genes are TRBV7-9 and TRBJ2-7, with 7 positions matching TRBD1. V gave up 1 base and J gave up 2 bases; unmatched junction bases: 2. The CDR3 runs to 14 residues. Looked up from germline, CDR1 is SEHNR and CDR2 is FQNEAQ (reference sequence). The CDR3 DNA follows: TGTGCCAGCAGCTTAGGGGACAGTCCCTACGAGCAGTACTTC. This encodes CASSLGDSPYEQYF.

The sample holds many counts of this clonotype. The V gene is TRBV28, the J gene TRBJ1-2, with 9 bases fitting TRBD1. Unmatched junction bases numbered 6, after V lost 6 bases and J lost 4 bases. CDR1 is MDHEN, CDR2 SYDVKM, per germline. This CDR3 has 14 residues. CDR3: CASRRTGAGYGYTF. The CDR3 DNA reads TGTGCCAGCAGGCGGACAGGGGCTGGCTATGGCTACACCTTC.

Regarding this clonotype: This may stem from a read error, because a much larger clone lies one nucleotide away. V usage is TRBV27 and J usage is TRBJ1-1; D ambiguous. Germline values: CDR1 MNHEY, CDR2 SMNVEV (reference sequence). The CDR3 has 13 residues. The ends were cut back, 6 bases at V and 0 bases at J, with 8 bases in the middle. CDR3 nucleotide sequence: TGTGCCAGCAGATTTTTGATGAACACTGAAGCTTTCTTT. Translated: CASRFLMNTEAFF.

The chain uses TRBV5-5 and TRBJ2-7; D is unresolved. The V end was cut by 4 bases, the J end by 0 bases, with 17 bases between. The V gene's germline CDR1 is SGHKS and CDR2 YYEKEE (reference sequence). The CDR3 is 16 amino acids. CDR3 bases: TGTGCCAGCAGCCCCCAAGGCATAACCGACTCCTACGAGCAGTACTTC. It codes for CASSPQGITDSYEQYF. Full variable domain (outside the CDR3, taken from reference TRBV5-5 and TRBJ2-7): DAGVTQSPTHLIKTRGQQVTLRCSPISGHKSVSWYQQVLGQGPQFIFQYYEKEERGRGNFPDRFSARQFPNYSSELNVNALLLGDSALYLCASSPQGITDSYEQYFGPGTRLTVT.

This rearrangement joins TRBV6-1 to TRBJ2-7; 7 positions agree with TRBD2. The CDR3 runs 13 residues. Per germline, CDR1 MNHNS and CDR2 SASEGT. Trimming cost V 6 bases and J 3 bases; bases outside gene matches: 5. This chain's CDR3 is CASRELASYEQYF. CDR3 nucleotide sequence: TGTGCCAGCAGGGAACTAGCGAGCTACGAGCAGTACTTC.